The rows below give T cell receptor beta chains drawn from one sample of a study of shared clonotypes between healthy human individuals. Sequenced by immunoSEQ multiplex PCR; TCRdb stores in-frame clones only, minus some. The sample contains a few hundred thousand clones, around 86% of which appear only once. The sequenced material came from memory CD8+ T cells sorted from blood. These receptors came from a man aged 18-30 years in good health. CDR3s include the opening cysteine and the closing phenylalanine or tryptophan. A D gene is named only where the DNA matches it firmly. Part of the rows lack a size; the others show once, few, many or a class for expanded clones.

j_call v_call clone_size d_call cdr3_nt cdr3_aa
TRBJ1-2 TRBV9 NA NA TGTGCCAGCAGCGTAGATGGAGGGGCGAACTATGGCTACACCTTC CASSVDGGANYGYTF
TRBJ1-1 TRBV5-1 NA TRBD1 TGCGCCAGCAGCTCGACAGGGGGGACTGAAGCTTTCTTT CASSSTGGTEAFF
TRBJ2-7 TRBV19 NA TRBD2 TGTGCCAGTAGTCCGTTAGCGGGGGAAATCTACGAGCAGTACTTC CASSPLAGEIYEQYF
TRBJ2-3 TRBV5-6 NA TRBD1 TGTGCCAGCAGCTTGGACCCCCGGGCCACAGGGGCAGATACGCAGTATTTT CASSLDPRATGADTQYF
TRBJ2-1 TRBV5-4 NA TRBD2 TGTGCCAGCAGTTTACGACTAGCGGGGTATTCCTACAATGAGCAGTTCTTC CASSLRLAGYSYNEQFF
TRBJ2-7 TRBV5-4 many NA TGTGCCAGCAGCGAGGCGGGATATTTCGAGCAGTACTTC CASSEAGYFEQYF
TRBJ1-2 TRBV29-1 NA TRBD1 TGCAGCGTTGGAGGAACCAGACAGGGCGACTATGGCTACACCTTC CSVGGTRQGDYGYTF
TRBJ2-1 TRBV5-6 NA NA TGTGCCAGCAGCGCGGGGTACAATGAGCAGTTCTTC CASSAGYNEQFF
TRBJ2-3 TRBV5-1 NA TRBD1 TGCGCCAGCAGCTTGGTCGGGGGACAGGGCGCAGATACGCAGTATTTT CASSLVGGQGADTQYF
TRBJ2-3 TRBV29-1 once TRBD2 TGCAGCGTTGAGGGACTAGCGGGAGGGCTTAGCACAGATACGCAGTATTTT CSVEGLAGGLSTDTQYF
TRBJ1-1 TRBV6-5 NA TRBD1 TGTGCCAGCAGTTACGGGACAGGGGTTGAAGCTTTCTTT CASSYGTGVEAFF
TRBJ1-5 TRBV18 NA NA TGTGCCAGCTCACCGAGGGGTAGCAATCAGCCCCAGCATTTT CASSPRGSNQPQHF
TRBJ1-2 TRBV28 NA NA TGTGCCAGCAGTTTACTGACAGCCCAGGATTGCTACACCTTC CASSLLTAQDCYTF
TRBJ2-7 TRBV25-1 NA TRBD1 TGTGCCAGCAGTGCCTTCCGGGACAGGGGCTACGAGCAGTACTTC CASSAFRDRGYEQYF